The 19 T cell receptor beta chains listed next were all sequenced from one sample in a study of technical replicates of blood from several donors. Clones were read by immunoSEQ multiplex PCR, and TCRdb kept only the in-frame ones, dropping some. Of 75,000 to 100,000 clones detected, around 95% appear once; the ten largest clones hold just over 0.25%. Material for sequencing was T cells isolated from PBMCs. The origin of the receptors is a human donor in good health.

The chain uses TRBV27 and TRBJ2-1, with a possible D match to TRBD2 (6 bases). In germline, CDR1 is MNHEY, CDR2 SMNVEV (reference sequence). This CDR3 contains 13 residues. V lost 8 bases, J lost 11 bases, and 19 bases lay in between. The CDR3 DNA reads as TGTGCCAGCTCTCACATATTAGCGGAAAAGCAGTTCTTC. The encoded protein is CASSHILAEKQFF.

The rearrangement joins TRBV2 to TRBJ2-7; D might be TRBD1 (5 bases). Per germline, CDR1 SNHLY and CDR2 FYNNEI. CDR3 size: 14 residues. Trimming removed 3 bases at V and 3 bases at J, with 12 bases between. For the CDR3, the DNA is TGTGCCAGCAGTGAGGTAGGCAGGGACTACGAGCAGTACTTC. Its translation is CASSEVGRDYEQYF. Filled out from reference TRBV2 and TRBJ2-7, the complete variable domain reads EPEVTQTPSHQVTQMGQEVILRCVPISNHLYFYWYRQILGQKVEFLVSFYNNEISEKSEIFDDQFSVERPDGSNFTLKIRSTKLEDSAMYFCASSEVGRDYEQYFGPGTRLTVT.

This chain links TRBV12-5 with TRBJ2-3; 9 nucleotides match TRBD1. V lost 7 bases to trimming and J lost 2 bases; unmatched junction nucleotides: 7. From germline, CDR1 is LGHNT and CDR2 FRNRAP. This CDR3 has 15 amino acids. CDR3 loop: CASALGTGNTDTQYF. The CDR3 nucleotides read TGTGCTAGTGCTCTCGGGACAGGGAACACAGATACGCAGTATTTT. The full variable domain, with the rest looked up from reference TRBV12-5 and TRBJ2-3, is DARVTQTPRHKVTEMGQEVTMRCQPILGHNTVFWYRQTMMQGLELLAYFRNRAPLDDSGMPKDRFSAEMPDATLATLKIQPSEPRDSAVYFCASALGTGNTDTQYFGPGTRLTVL.

This rearrangement joins TRBV28 to TRBJ2-1; 8 nucleotides line up with TRBD2. CDR1 is MDHEN and CDR2 is SYDVKM in the germline V gene. There are 15 residues in the CDR3. Trimming cost V 6 bases and J 3 bases; bases outside gene matches: 7. CDR3 sequence: CASSPSGLDYNEQFF. In nucleotides, the CDR3 is TGTGCCAGCAGCCCTTCGGGACTAGACTACAATGAGCAGTTCTTC.

The genes are TRBV25-1 and TRBJ2-3; D is perhaps TRBD1 (6 bases). Germline values: CDR1 MGHDK, CDR2 SYGVNS. V was trimmed by 4 bases and J by 5 bases, leaving 7 bases between them. This CDR3 is 12 amino acids long. The CDR3 protein is CASSVRGDTQYF. In nucleotides, the CDR3 is TGTGCCAGCAGTGTCAGGGGAGATACGCAGTATTTT.

This rearrangement joins TRBV2 to TRBJ2-1; 16 nucleotides align to TRBD2. Germline trimming cut 0 bases from V and 3 bases from J; bases unmatched to any gene: 11. CDR3 length: 21 amino acids. Germline CDR1 reads SNHLY; CDR2 reads FYNNEI. The DNA of the CDR3 is TGTGCCAGCAGTGAAGCGCAGCCGGGACTAGCGGGAGGGCCTAGCTACAATGAGCAGTTCTTC. As protein: CASSEAQPGLAGGPSYNEQFF.

The chain is built from TRBV9 and TRBJ2-1; D is possibly TRBD2 (6 bases). Germline assignment: CDR1 SGDLS and CDR2 YYNGEE. The V and J ends lost 4 bases and 7 bases respectively, with 15 bases between them. The CDR3 length is 14 residues. CDR3 DNA sequence: TGTGCCAGCAGCTCCCGGGGGAACCGGAATGAGCAGTTCTTC. Encoded protein: CASSSRGNRNEQFF.

V gene TRBV29-1 combines with J gene TRBJ2-3, with 10 positions matching TRBD2. V lost 4 bases, J lost 3 bases, and 4 bases stayed unmatched. This CDR3 region has 14 residues. Per germline, CDR1 SQVTM and CDR2 ANQGSEA. The CDR3 spells CSVVKGLATDTQYF. CDR3 DNA sequence: TGCAGCGTTGTGAAGGGACTAGCGACAGATACGCAGTATTTT.

The chain couples TRBV27 to TRBJ2-2, with 7 bases identical to TRBD1. Trimming removed 3 bases from V and 1 base from J; junction bases left unmatched: 8. This CDR3 spans 17 amino acids. CDR1 MNHEY and CDR2 SMNVEV come from the germline V gene (reference sequence). CDR3 coding DNA: TGTGCCAGCAGTTTCCTTCCGGACAGGAGGAACACCGGGGAGCTGTTTTTT. Amino acids: CASSFLPDRRNTGELFF.

V and J are TRBV6-5 and TRBJ1-6; 7 nucleotides agree with TRBD1. With 3 bases clipped from V and 6 bases from J, the junction kept 8 bases outside the gene matches. Germline V CDR1 and CDR2: MNHEY, SVGAGI. The length of the CDR3 is 16 residues. CDR3: CASSYADRAINSPLHF. The CDR3 DNA reads TGTGCCAGCAGTTATGCCGACAGGGCCATTAATTCACCCCTCCACTTT.

V and J are TRBV4-1 and TRBJ2-5; 12 nucleotides agree with TRBD2. Trimming cost V 6 bases and J 4 bases; bases outside gene matches: 6. CDR1 MGHRA and CDR2 YSYEKL come from the germline V gene. CDR3 size: 15 residues. This CDR3 is CASSLTSGSSETQYF. CDR3 in DNA: TGCGCCAGCAGTCTGACTAGCGGGAGCTCAGAGACCCAGTACTTC.

The CDR3 nucleotides read TGTGCCAGCAGCTTTCCCGGGACAGGGGGCTCTAGGGAGCAGTTCTTC. This sequence encodes CASSFPGTGGSREQFF. The rearrangement links TRBV7-9 to TRBJ2-1; the match to TRBD1 covers 12 bases. V gave up 3 bases and J gave up 10 bases; unmatched junction bases: 10. This CDR3 has 16 amino acids. Germline-derived CDR1 and CDR2 are SEHNR and FQNEAQ (reference sequence).

The chain links TRBV7-6 to TRBJ2-1; 10 nucleotides align to TRBD2. Germline CDR1 and CDR2: SGHVS and FNYEAQ. Unmatched junction bases numbered 12, after V lost 5 bases and J lost 8 bases. The CDR3 is 16 residues long. CDR3 sequence reads: CASSPRGSGRAHEQFF. The CDR3 DNA follows: TGTGCCAGCAGCCCCCGCGGGAGCGGGAGGGCCCATGAGCAGTTCTTC.

V and J are TRBV5-4 and TRBJ2-3; D is undetermined. The CDR3 runs 15 residues. V was cut by 2 bases and J by 1 base, with 11 bases left in between. From germline, CDR1 is SGHNT and CDR2 YYREEE (reference sequence). CDR3 loop: CASSFRATGTDTQYF. The CDR3 nucleotides read TGTGCCAGCAGCTTTCGAGCGACCGGCACAGATACGCAGTATTTT. The whole variable domain, remainder taken from reference TRBV5-4 and TRBJ2-3, is ETGVTQSPTHLIKTRGQQVTLRCSSQSGHNTVSWYQQALGQGPQFIFQYYREEENGRGNFPPRFSGLQFPNYSSELNVNALELDDSALYLCASSFRATGTDTQYFGPGTRLTVL.

The chain couples TRBV10-3 to TRBJ2-3; 10 bases agree with TRBD1. Germline V lookup: CDR1 ENHRY, CDR2 SYGVKD. V shed 4 bases and J 4 bases; nucleotides not matched to a gene: 2. The CDR3 sequence is 14 residues long. The CDR3 sequence is CAISGGTGADTQYF. CDR3 in DNA: TGTGCCATCAGTGGGGGGACAGGGGCAGATACGCAGTATTTT.

V and J are TRBV27 and TRBJ1-2, with a weak D call TRBD1 (5 bases). Trimming took off 2 bases at V and 4 bases at J, with 14 bases between the two ends. This CDR3 contains 15 residues. Germline CDR1 MNHEY, CDR2 SMNVEV (reference sequence). The CDR3 sequence is CASSLGGERFYGYTF. CDR3 nucleotide sequence: TGTGCCAGCAGTTTAGGGGGGGAGAGATTCTATGGCTACACCTTC.

The V and J genes are TRBV29-1 and TRBJ2-1; D is ambiguous. The CDR3 has 11 residues. Germline V gene lookup returns CDR1 SQVTM and CDR2 ANQGSEA. V was clipped by 7 bases and J by 5 bases, with 9 bases between them. DNA for the CDR3: TGCAGCGACGCTGAGAACAATGAGCAGTTCTTC. Protein: CSDAENNEQFF.

The J gene is TRBJ1-2, the V gene TRBV30; 10 bases are shared with TRBD1. Germline values: CDR1 GTSNPN, CDR2 SVGIG (reference sequence). V trimming: 3 bases; J trimming: 6 bases; junction bases outside the gene matches: 13. The CDR3 is made up of 16 amino acids. CDR3: CAWRAPIGTGVDGYTF. As DNA, the CDR3 is TGTGCCTGGAGGGCACCAATTGGGACAGGGGTCGATGGCTACACCTTC.

The chain carries TRBV6-1 and TRBJ1-5; D is unresolved. Germline lookup yields CDR1 MNHNS and CDR2 SASEGT. Deletions cut 2 bases from V and 3 bases from J, with 11 bases between. The CDR3 spans 15 residues. CDR3 residues: CASSENARNNQPQHF. The CDR3, as DNA: TGTGCCAGCAGTGAAAACGCGCGGAACAATCAGCCCCAGCATTTT.